These T cell receptor beta chains were read from a single sample in a study of cytomegalovirus exposure and HLA in healthy donors. Sequencing was performed with immunoSEQ multiplex PCR; in TCRdb, only in-frame clones are kept and a portion is missing. The sample holds about 180,000 clones; around 80% are singletons and the top ten take about 2.4%. Sequencing was performed on PBMCs. These receptors came from a male donor in good health and CMV-seronegative. Each CDR3 is given with its conserved first and last residue. Fields, in order: V gene, CDR3 protein.

TRBV6-1 CASSEATGNYGYTF
TRBV10-3 CAITMGGIAGTNTGELFF
TRBV30 CAWMRRTSEGYEQFF
TRBV6-6 CASSYSDRINYGYTF
TRBV6-6 CASSQDRAYEQYF
TRBV10-3 CAISSGLAGGETQYF
TRBV6-1 CASSEFVGQGAQNIQYF
TRBV14 CASSHRVYSPLHF
TRBV29-1 CSCSGSKYGYTF
TRBV10-3 CAISPGAPGNTIYF
TRBV28 CASSPPGGSGANVLTF
TRBV29-1 CSGKTGYQETQYF
TRBV5-1 CASSLRQGALETQYF
TRBV4-3 CASSQDVLAGGSNEQFF
TRBV18 CASSHSGRTDTQYF
TRBV6-4 CASRPRDSYEQYF
TRBV4-1 CASLGGNTGELFF
TRBV7-2 CASSQDIGTGDEKLFF
TRBV7-9 CASSQVAEGPQRELFF
TRBV19 CASSMAGVNEQYF
TRBV18 CASSLKTGTQTFFYEQYF
TRBV4-2 CASSPRTGAGETQYF
TRBV29-1 CSVAGRDLYGYTF
TRBV7-2 CASSYSAGTNQETQYF
TRBV19 CASSRGGARTGELFF
TRBV6-5 CASSKDRTTYEQYF
TRBV19 CASSIDTGGTSSYEQYF
TRBV2 CASSDRQRDFLEQYF
TRBV29-1 CSVEFGVSTDTQYF
TRBV29-1 CSVVWQGDTQYF
TRBV19 CASRENRVTARYNSPLHF
TRBV29-1 CSVAASSANEQFF
TRBV4-2 CASSLTRQGVNEQFF
TRBV4-2 CASSQDIAGGTYEQYF
TRBV2 CASSGLAGVGEQFF
TRBV4-3 CASSPRQGVATGELFF
TRBV4-1 CASSQGQGGYGEKLFF
TRBV15 CATSRGGGQASTKQYF
TRBV5-1 CASSLNRGGEQETQYF
TRBV30 CACLDRRGTEAFF
TRBV5-1 CASSLQGAGNYGYTF
TRBV27 CASSLGTGTNAEAFF
TRBV5-1 CASSSAGVRNEQFF
TRBV5-1 CASSLYQGGLNEQFF
TRBV19 CASSPFARQSQETQYF